The clone carrying this TCR beta chain was counted a few times. No antigen is known for it. The junction differs from germline at one of its ends, possibly a read error. The data stem from a study of blood T cells in healthy people across ages. Study information: Per two T cells, about one barcoded beta molecule was captured through template switching.

Germline lookup yields CDR1 SSHAT and CDR2 FNYEAQ (reference sequence). The length of the CDR3 is 14 residues. Combining a sample-barcoded 5' primer with a J-beta primer mix, a second PCR ran for roughly 6 to 12 cycles. A 12-random-nucleotide template-switch adaptor tagged each cDNA molecule. In TCRdb, the 5' RACE reads were re-called with MiXCR into one record per CDR3 protein. The sample lists roughly 1.5 million distinct CDR3 sequences, roughly 43% occurring once. Study results and limitations: Both naive CD4+ cell counts and diversity were greater in long-lived donors than in aged donors. The donors' CMV status was not determined, possibly confounding changes in expanded clonotypes.

Material: blood. This sequence originates from a woman in her late teens or twenties in good health. V and J are TRBV7-7 and TRBJ2-2; D is unclear. The CDR3 loop reads CASSQYMGSGELFF. CDR3 bases: TGTGCTAGCAGCCAGTACATGGGCTCCGGGGAGCTGTTTTTT.